This section outlines one T cell receptor (beta chain) sequence together with its context. What it binds is unknown. Only in-frame clones appear in the TCRdb table, and some are missing; sequencing was by immunoSEQ multiplex PCR. The sample has millions of clones; 85% to 95% are singletons. The length of the CDR3 is 13 residues. Germline-derived CDR1 and CDR2 are KGHSH and LQKENI. V was trimmed by 3 bases and J by 2 bases, leaving 8 bases between them. The data belong to a study of shared clonotypes between healthy human individuals. The study's findings and limits: A limitation of the genetic and exposure-history diversity represented arose from few donors. Around 5% of naive CD4 clonotypes were shared across four donors. Generation probabilities of non-shared clonotypes were lower (relative to those shared by all four donors). Inspection by rarefaction showed sorted-subset sequencing to be incomplete despite large depth.

The origin of this receptor is a young man in good health. Some clones in this sample may be carry-over from other donors' samples. Sequenced material: naive CD4+ T cells from PBMCs. Subset in this sample: CD45RA+ positively selected. The chain couples TRBV18 to TRBJ2-7; D gene unclear. This CDR3 reads CASSPSMTYEQYF. The CDR3 coding sequence is TGTGCCAGCTCACCTTCTATGACCTACGAGCAGTACTTC.